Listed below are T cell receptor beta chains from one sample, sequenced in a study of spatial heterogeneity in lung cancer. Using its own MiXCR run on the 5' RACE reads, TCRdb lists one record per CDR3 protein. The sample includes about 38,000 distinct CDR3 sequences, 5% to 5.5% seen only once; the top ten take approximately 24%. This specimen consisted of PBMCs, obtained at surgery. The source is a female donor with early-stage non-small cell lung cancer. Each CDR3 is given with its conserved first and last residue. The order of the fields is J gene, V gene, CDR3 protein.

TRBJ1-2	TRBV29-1	CSAMGDYGYTF
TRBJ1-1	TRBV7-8	CASSPHGRVQGGSEAFF
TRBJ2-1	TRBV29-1	CSVEIGNSYNEQFF
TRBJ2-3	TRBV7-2	CASSLATGTDTQYF
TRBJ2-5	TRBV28	CASSSRGIQYF
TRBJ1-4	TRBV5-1	CASSLGTATNEKLFF
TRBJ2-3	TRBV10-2	CASSESKYTDTQYF
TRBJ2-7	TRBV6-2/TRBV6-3	CASQDWGVTYEQYF
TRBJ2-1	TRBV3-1	CASSQVAGEGGEQFF
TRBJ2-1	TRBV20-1	CSASRTAYNEQFF
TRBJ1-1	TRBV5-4	CASSLEPLNTEAFF
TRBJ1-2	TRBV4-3	CASSQDWAADTYYGYTF
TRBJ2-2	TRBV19	CASKLAGTGSTGELFF
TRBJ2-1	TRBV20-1	CSARLFPVSSYNEQFF
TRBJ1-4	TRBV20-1	CSAPDRESEKLFF
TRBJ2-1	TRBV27	CASSPTGTDNEQFF
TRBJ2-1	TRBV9	CASSVAGTERNEQFF
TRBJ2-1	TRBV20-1	CSPVAGGQYNEQFF
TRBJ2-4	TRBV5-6	CASSSPPSRAQNIQYF
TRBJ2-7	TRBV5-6	CASSGRTGPHYEQYF
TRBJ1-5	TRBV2	CASSTALSNQPQHF
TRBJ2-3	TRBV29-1	CSVNPGEGTQYF
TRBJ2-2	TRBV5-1	CASRRLADRAAGELFF
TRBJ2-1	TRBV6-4	CASSDSRGGYNEQFF
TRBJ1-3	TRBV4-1	CASSQDRGSSSGNTIYF
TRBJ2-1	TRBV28	CASSPRGFRVDYNEQFF
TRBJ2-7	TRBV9	CASSVGDDPYEQYF
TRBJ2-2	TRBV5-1	CASSQSRGPSGELFF
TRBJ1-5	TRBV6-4	CASTNQPQHF
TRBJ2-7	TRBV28	CASSPGLFSYEQYF
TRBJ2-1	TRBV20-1	CSARDSGTLNEQFF
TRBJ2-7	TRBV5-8	CASSFDPIPKEYF
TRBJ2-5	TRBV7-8	CASSSGTVQETQYF
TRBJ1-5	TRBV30	CAWSLGSGINQPQHF
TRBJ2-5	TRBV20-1	CSAPLGETQYF
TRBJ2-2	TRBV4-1	CASSQLDLGFPGELFF
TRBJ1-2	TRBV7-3	CASSATGDGYTF
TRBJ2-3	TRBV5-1	CASSLRGVRTDTQYF
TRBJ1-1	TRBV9	CASSVGLGNTEAFF
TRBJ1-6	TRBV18	CASSPRGPDSLTLNSPLHF
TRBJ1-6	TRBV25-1	CASRTGASHSPLHF
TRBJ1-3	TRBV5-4	CASSFHSGNTIYF
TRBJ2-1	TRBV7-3	CASSLGLADEQFF